Sequencing of this T cell receptor (beta chain) was carried out in a study of blood T cell repertoires in COVID-19. Assay: immunoSEQ multiplex PCR; the TCRdb copy retains only in-frame clones and omits some. In the table there are 110,000 to 150,000 clones, approximately 83% of which are singletons. The V gene's germline CDR1 is SGDLS and CDR2 YYNGEE. The CDR3 covers 16 residues. The V gene lost 0 bases and the J gene lost 5 bases, with 17 bases spanning the gap. The source is a human donor in a cohort sampled during active COVID-19. V is TRBV9 and J is TRBJ2-5, with D maybe TRBD1 (6 bases). Input material: peripheral blood. The CDR3 here is CASSVGGGPKMETQYF. The CDR3 DNA follows: TGTGCCAGCAGCGTAGGAGGGGGACCGAAGATGGAGACCCAGTACTTC.